The rows below give T cell receptor beta chains drawn from one sample of a study of a mutant IDH1 vaccine in newly diagnosed glioma. Measured with immunoSEQ multiplex PCR; TCRdb has only the in-frame clones, and not every one. The table records about 85,000 clones, just under 90% of them present only once. The antigens these receptors bind are not known. The sequences come from PBMCs, collected from a glioma patient whose treatment included an IDH1 peptide vaccine. The receptors derive from a woman aged 45-60 years with glioma. The CDR3 runs from the conserved cysteine through the conserved F or W. The order of the fields is clone size, D gene, V gene, J gene, CDR3 DNA, CDR3 protein. D genes are given only for firm matches. The size field is filled for only some rows; it gives once, few, many or a size class.

size: once
D: -
V: TRBV11-2
J: TRBJ2-1
DNA: TGTGCCAGCAAGGCGGAGCAATCCTACAATGAGCAGTTCTTC
CDR3: CASKAEQSYNEQFF

size: -
D: -
V: TRBV4-1
J: TRBJ1-4
DNA: TGCGCCAGCAGCCAAGGAGGGTTCGCGACTAATGAAAAACTGTTTTTT
CDR3: CASSQGGFATNEKLFF

size: -
D: -
V: TRBV7-8
J: TRBJ1-1
DNA: TGTGCCAGCAGCACCTGGGGGGCAGAGGACACTGAAGCTTTCTTT
CDR3: CASSTWGAEDTEAFF

size: -
D: TRBD1
V: TRBV19
J: TRBJ2-7
DNA: TGTGCCAGTAGTGCCCGGGACAGGGGTAACAACGAGCAGTACTTC
CDR3: CASSARDRGNNEQYF

size: -
D: TRBD1
V: TRBV5-1
J: TRBJ2-7
DNA: TGCGCCAGCAGCTTGGTCCCACAGGGGAGTGCCAACGAGCAGTACTTC
CDR3: CASSLVPQGSANEQYF

size: -
D: TRBD1
V: TRBV5-4
J: TRBJ2-2
DNA: TGTGCCAGCAGCCTTGACAGGGCCGGGGAGCTGTTTTTT
CDR3: CASSLDRAGELFF

size: -
D: -
V: TRBV5-1
J: TRBJ1-1
DNA: TGCGCCAGCAGCTTGGGGGTGGCGGTCACTGAAGCTTTCTTT
CDR3: CASSLGVAVTEAFF

size: once
D: -
V: TRBV10-3
J: TRBJ2-5
DNA: TGTGCCATCAGTGAGTCGGGGGAGACCCAGTACTTC
CDR3: CAISESGETQYF

size: -
D: -
V: TRBV7-2
J: TRBJ1-3
DNA: TGTGCCAGCAGCCTAACAAGGGCTGGAAACACCATATATTTT
CDR3: CASSLTRAGNTIYF

size: -
D: -
V: TRBV30
J: TRBJ1-4
DNA: TGTGCCTGGAGTGTACAGGGTCCTGAAAAACTGTTTTTT
CDR3: CAWSVQGPEKLFF

size: -
D: TRBD1
V: TRBV7-9
J: TRBJ1-4
DNA: TGTGCCAGCAGCTCCGACAGGGAGGGAGAAAAACTGTTTTTT
CDR3: CASSSDREGEKLFF

size: -
D: -
V: TRBV7-8
J: TRBJ2-5
DNA: TGTGCCAGCAGCCCCACCCGGGCTCGGGAGACCCAGTACTTC
CDR3: CASSPTRARETQYF

size: -
D: TRBD1
V: TRBV14
J: TRBJ2-7
DNA: TGTGCCAGCAGCCAAGGCAGGGGGAACGAGCAGTACTTC
CDR3: CASSQGRGNEQYF

size: -
D: -
V: TRBV7-3
J: TRBJ2-2
DNA: TGTGCCAGCAGCCTCTCTTTTAACACCGGGGAGCTGTTTTTT
CDR3: CASSLSFNTGELFF

size: -
D: TRBD2
V: TRBV30
J: TRBJ2-1
DNA: TGTGCCCGCGGACTAGCGGGATTCAACAATGAGCAGTTCTTC
CDR3: CARGLAGFNNEQFF

size: once
D: TRBD2
V: TRBV10-3
J: TRBJ2-7
DNA: TGTGCCATCAGTGAATGGGAGGGGACGCTAGGCGACGAGCAGTACTTC
CDR3: CAISEWEGTLGDEQYF

size: -
D: -
V: TRBV18
J: TRBJ2-2
DNA: TGTGCCAGCTCACCACGGCGGGCAGGGGTGCGTACCGGGGAGCTGTTTTTT
CDR3: CASSPRRAGVRTGELFF

size: -
D: -
V: TRBV7-8
J: TRBJ2-7
DNA: TGTGCCAGCAGCTTAGCTCACCAGGGGGGAGCCGAGCAGTACTTC
CDR3: CASSLAHQGGAEQYF

size: -
D: -
V: TRBV2
J: TRBJ1-3
DNA: TGTGCCAGCAGTAGTCGGGACGCTGGAAACACCATATATTTT
CDR3: CASSSRDAGNTIYF

size: -
D: TRBD1
V: TRBV5-4
J: TRBJ1-3
DNA: TGTGCCAGCAGGGAAAACAGGGGACGGGGAAACACCATATATTTT
CDR3: CASRENRGRGNTIYF

size: -
D: -
V: TRBV28
J: TRBJ1-5
DNA: TGTGCCAGCAGTTTACTTCACACAGATGCTAGCAATCAGCCCCAGCATTTT
CDR3: CASSLLHTDASNQPQHF

size: once
D: -
V: TRBV19
J: TRBJ1-2
DNA: TGTGCCAGTACCTTAGAACAAGGTTCCTACACCTTC
CDR3: CASTLEQGSYTF

size: -
D: TRBD1
V: TRBV6-5
J: TRBJ1-2
DNA: TGTGCCAGCAGCTACGGACAGGCGGACTATGGCTACACCTTC
CDR3: CASSYGQADYGYTF

size: -
D: -
V: TRBV6-1
J: TRBJ2-7
DNA: TGTGCCAGCAGTGCCCTGAGAGGGGAGAGAACCGAGCAGTACTTC
CDR3: CASSALRGERTEQYF

size: -
D: -
V: TRBV5-4
J: TRBJ1-1
DNA: TGTGCCAGCAGCTTGAGCCTTAATACGGACACTGAAGCTTTCTTT
CDR3: CASSLSLNTDTEAFF

size: once
D: -
V: TRBV2
J: TRBJ2-7
DNA: TGTGCCAGCAGTGAACTAGACGAGCAGTACTTC
CDR3: CASSELDEQYF